The present TCR beta chain was sequenced within a study of T cell responses to AZD1222 COVID-19 vaccine. The assay was immunoSEQ multiplex PCR, and TCRdb's table has in-frame clones only and misses some. The data hold about 110,000 clones, with 85% to 95% observed a single time. Trimming removed 1 base at V and 0 bases at J, with 10 bases between. In germline, CDR1 is GTSNPN, CDR2 SVGIG (reference sequence). The CDR3 runs to 16 residues. The source of this sequence is an adult in good health. This chain uses TRBV30 with TRBJ1-6; a weak D match, TRBD1 (5 bases). The source was peripheral blood, collected on day 0 of AZD1222 vaccination. CDR3 loop: CAWSEDRSSYNSPLHF. Here the CDR3 DNA reads TGTGCCTGGAGTGAAGACAGAAGCTCCTATAATTCACCCCTCCACTTT. Variable domain in full (rest from reference TRBV30 and TRBJ1-6): SQTIHQWPATLVQPVGSPLSLECTVEGTSNPNLYWYRQAAGRGLQLLFYSVGIGQISSEVPQNLSASRPQDRQFILSSKKLLLSDSGFYLCAWSEDRSSYNSPLHFGNGTRLTVT.